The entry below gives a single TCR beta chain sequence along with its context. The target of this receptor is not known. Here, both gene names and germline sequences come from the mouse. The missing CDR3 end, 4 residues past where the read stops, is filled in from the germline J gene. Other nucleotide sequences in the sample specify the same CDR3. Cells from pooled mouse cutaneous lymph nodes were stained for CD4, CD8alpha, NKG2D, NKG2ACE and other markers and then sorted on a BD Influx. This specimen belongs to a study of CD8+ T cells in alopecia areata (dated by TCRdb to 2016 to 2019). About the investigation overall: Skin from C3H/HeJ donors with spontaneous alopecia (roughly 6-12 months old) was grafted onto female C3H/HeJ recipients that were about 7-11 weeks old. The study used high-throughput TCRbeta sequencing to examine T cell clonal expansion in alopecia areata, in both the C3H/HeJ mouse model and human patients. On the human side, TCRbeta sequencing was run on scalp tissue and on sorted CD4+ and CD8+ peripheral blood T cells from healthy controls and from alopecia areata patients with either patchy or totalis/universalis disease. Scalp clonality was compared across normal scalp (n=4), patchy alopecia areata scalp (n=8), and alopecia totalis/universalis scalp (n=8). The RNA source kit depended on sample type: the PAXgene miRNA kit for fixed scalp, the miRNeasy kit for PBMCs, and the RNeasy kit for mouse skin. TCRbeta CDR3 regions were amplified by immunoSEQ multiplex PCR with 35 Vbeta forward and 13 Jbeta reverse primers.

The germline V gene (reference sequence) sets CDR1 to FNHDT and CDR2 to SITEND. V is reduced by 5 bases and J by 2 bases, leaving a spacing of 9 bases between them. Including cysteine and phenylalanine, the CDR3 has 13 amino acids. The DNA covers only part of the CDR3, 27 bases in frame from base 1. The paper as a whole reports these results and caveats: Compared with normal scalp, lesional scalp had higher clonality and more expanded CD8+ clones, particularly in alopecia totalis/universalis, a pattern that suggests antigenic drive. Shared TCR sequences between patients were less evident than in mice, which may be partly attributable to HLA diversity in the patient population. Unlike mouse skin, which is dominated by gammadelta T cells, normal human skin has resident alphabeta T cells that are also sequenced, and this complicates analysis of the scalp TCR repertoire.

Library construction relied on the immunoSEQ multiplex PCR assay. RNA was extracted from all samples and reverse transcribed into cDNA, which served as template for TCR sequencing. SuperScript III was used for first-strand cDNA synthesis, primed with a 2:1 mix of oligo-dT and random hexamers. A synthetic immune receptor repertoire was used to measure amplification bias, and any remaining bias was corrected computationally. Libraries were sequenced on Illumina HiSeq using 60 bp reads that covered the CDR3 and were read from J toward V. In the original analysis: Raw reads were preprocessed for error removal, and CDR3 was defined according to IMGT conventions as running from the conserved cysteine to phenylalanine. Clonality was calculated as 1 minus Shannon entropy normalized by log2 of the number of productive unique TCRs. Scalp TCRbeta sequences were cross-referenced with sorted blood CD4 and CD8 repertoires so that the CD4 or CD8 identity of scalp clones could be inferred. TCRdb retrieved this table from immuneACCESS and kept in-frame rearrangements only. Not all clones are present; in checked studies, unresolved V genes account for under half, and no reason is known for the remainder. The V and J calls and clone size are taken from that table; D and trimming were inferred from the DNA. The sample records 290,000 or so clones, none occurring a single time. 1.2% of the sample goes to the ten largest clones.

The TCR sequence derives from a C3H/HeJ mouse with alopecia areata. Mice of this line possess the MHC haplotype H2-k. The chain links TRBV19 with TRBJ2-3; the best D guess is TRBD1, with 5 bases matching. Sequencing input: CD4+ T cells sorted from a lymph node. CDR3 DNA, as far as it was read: TGTGCCAGCAGCCCAGGGTTTGCAGAA. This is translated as CASSPGFAE. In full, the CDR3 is CASSPGFAETLYF.